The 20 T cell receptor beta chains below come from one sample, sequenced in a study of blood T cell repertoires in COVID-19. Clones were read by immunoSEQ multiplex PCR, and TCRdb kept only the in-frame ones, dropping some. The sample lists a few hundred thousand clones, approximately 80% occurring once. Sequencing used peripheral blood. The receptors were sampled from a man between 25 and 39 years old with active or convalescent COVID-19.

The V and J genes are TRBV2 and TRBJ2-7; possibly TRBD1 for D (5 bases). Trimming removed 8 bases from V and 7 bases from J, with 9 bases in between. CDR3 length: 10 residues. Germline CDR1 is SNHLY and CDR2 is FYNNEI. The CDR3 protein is CASGHGEQYF. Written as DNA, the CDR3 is TGTGCCAGCGGACACGGTGAGCAGTACTTC.

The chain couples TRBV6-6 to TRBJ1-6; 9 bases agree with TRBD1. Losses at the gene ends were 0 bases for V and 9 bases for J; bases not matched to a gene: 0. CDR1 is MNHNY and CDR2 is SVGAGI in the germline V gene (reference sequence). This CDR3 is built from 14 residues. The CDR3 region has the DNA TGTGCCAGCAGTTACTCGGGACAGGGTTCACCCCTCCACTTT. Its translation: CASSYSGQGSPLHF.

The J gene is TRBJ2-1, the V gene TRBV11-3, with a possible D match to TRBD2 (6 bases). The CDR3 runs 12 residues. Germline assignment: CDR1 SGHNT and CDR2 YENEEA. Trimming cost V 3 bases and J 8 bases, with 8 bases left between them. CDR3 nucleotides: TGTGCCAGCAGCTTGGGAGGCGATGAGCAGTTCTTC. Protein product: CASSLGGDEQFF.

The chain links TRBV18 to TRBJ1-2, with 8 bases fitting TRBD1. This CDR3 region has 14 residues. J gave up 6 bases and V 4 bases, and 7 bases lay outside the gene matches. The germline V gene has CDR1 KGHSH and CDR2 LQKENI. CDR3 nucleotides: TGTGCCAGCTCACTAGGACAGGGAGGAAATGGCTACACCTTC. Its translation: CASSLGQGGNGYTF.

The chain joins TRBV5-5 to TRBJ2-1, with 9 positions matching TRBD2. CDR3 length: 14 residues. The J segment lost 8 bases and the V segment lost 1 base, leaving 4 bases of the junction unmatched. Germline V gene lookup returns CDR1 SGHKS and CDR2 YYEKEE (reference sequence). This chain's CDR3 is CASSLNSGGDEQFF. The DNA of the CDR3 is TGTGCCAGCAGCTTGAATAGCGGGGGCGATGAGCAGTTCTTC.

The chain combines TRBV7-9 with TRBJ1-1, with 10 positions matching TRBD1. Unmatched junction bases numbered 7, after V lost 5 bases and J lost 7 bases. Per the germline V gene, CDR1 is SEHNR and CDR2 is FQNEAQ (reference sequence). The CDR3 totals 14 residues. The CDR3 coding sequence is TGTGCCAGCAGCCCTTGGACAGGGGGTGTTGAAGCTTTCTTT. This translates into CASSPWTGGVEAFF.

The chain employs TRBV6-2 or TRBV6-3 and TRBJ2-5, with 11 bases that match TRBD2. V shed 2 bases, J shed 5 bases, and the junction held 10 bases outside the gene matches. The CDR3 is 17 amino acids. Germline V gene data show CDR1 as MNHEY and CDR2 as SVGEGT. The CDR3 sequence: CASSYVGLLAGEETQYF. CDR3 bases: TGTGCCAGCAGTTACGTGGGCTTACTAGCGGGGGAGGAGACCCAGTACTTC.

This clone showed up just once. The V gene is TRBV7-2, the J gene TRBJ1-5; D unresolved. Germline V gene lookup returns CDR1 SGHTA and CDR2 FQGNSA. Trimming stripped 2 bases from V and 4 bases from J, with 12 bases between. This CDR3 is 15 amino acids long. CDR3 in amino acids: CASSLTRDPNQPQHF. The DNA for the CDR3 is TGTGCCAGCAGCTTAACCCGGGATCCGAATCAGCCCCAGCATTTT.

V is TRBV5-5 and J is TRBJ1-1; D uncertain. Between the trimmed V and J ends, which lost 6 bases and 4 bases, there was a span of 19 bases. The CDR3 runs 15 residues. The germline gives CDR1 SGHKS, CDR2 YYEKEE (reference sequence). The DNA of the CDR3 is TGTGCCAGCATCCCCGAGCCCATGCGGCGCACTGAAGCTTTCTTT. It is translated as CASIPEPMRRTEAFF.

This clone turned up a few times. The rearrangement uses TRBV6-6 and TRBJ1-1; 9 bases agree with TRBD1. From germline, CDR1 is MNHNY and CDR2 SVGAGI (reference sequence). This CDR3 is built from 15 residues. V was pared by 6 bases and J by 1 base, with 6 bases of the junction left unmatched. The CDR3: CASSPRQGGNTEAFF. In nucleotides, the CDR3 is TGTGCCAGCAGCCCACGACAGGGGGGGAACACTGAAGCTTTCTTT.

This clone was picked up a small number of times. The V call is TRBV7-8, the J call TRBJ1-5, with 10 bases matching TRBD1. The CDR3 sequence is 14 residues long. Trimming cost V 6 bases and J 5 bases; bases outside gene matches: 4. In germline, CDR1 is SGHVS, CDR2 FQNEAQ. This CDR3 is CASRTGTGDQPQHF. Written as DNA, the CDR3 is TGTGCCAGCAGAACCGGGACAGGGGATCAGCCCCAGCATTTT. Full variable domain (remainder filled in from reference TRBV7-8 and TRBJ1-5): GAGVSQSPRYKVAKRGQDVALRCDPISGHVSLFWYQQALGQGPEFLTYFQNEAQLDKSGLPSDRFFAERPEGSVSTLKIQRTQQEDSAVYLCASRTGTGDQPQHFGDGTRLSIL.

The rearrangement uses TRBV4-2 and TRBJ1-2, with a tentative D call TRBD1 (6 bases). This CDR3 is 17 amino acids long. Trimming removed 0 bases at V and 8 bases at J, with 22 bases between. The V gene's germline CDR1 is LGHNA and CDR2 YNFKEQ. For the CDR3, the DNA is TGTGCCAGCAGCCAAGATTTTGCAGGGGCAAATAGCGAGGGCTACACCTTC. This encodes CASSQDFAGANSEGYTF.

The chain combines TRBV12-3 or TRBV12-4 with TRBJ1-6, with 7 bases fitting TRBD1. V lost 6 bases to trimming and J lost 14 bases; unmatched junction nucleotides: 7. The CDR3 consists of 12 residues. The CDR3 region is CASRVRQGALHF. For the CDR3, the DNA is TGTGCCAGCAGGGTCCGACAGGGAGCCCTCCACTTT.

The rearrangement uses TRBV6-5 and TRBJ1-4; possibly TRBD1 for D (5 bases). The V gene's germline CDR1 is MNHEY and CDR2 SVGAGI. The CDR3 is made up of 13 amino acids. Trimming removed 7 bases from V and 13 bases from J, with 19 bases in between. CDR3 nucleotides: TGTGCCAGCACCCCACCCCAGGGTTACCCACTGTTTTTT. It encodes CASTPPQGYPLFF.

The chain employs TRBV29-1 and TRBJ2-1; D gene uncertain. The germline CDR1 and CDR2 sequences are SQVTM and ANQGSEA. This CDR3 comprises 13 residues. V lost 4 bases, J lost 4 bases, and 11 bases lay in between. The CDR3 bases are TGCAGCGTTGTCTCGCAGACTTACAATGAGCAGTTCTTC. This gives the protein CSVVSQTYNEQFF.

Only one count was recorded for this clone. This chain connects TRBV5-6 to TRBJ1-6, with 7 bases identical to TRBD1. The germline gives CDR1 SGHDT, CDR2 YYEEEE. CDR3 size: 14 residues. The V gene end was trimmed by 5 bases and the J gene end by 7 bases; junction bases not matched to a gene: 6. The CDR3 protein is CASRRGQLNSPLHF. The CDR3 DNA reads TGTGCCAGCAGGAGGGGGCAACTCAATTCACCCCTCCACTTT.

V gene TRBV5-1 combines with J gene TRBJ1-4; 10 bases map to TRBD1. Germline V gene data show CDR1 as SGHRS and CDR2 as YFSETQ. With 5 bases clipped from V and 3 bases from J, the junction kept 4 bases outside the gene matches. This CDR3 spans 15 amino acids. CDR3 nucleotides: TGCGCCAGCAGGGACAGGGGGTACGCTAATGAAAAACTGTTTTTT. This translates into CASRDRGYANEKLFF. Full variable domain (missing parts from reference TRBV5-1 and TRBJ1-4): KAGVTQTPRYLIKTRGQQVTLSCSPISGHRSVSWYQQTPGQGLQFLFEYFSETQRNKGNFPGRFSGRQFSNSRSEMNVSTLELGDSALYLCASRDRGYANEKLFFGSGTQLSVL.

DNA of the CDR3: TGTGCCAGCAGCCAAAGACTAGCCGGGGGAAATGAGCAGTTCTTC. Translated, it gives CASSQRLAGGNEQFF. V and J are TRBV13 and TRBJ2-1; 7 bases align to TRBD2. The V gene end was trimmed by 5 bases and the J gene end by 7 bases; junction bases not matched to a gene: 11. Germline V gene lookup returns CDR1 PRHDT and CDR2 FYEKMQ (reference sequence). This CDR3 contains 15 residues.

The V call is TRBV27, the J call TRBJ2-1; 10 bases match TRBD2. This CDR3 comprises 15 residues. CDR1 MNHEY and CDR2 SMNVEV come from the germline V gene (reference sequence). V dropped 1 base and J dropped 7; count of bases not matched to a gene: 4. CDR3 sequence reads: CASSLLGTSVNEQFF. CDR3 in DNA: TGTGCCAGCAGTTTATTAGGGACTAGCGTAAATGAGCAGTTCTTC.

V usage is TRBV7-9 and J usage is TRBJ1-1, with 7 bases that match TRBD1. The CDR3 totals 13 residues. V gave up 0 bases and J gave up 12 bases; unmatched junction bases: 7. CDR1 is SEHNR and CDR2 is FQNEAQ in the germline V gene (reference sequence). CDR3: CASSLALTGFTFF. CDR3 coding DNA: TGTGCCAGCAGCTTAGCCCTGACAGGGTTTACTTTCTTT.